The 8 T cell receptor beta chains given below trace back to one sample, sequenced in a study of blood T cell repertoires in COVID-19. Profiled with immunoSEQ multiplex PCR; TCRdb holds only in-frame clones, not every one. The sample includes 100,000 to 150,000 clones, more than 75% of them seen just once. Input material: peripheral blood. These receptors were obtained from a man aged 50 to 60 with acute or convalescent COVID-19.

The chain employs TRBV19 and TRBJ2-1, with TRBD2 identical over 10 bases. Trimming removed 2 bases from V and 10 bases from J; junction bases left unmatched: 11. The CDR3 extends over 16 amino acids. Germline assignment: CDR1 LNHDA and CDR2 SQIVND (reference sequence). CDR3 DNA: TGTGCCAGTAGTATAACCGGCATAGCGGGAGGTCAAGAGCAGTTCTTC. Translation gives CASSITGIAGGQEQFF.

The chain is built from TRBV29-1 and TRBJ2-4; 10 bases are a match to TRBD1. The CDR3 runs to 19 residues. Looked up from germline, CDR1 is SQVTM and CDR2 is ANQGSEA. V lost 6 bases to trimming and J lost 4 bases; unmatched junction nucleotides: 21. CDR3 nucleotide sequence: TGCAGCGTGCGCCCGGACAGGGGGGATTTAGCGGGCCTTAAAAACATTCAGTACTTC. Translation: CSVRPDRGDLAGLKNIQYF.

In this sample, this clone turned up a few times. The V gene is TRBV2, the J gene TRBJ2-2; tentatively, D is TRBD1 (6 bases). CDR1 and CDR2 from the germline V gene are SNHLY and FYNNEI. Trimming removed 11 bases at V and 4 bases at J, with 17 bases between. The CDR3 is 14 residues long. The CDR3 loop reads CAGIARGGTGELFF. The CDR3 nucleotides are TGTGCCGGCATAGCGAGAGGGGGCACCGGGGAGCTGTTTTTT.

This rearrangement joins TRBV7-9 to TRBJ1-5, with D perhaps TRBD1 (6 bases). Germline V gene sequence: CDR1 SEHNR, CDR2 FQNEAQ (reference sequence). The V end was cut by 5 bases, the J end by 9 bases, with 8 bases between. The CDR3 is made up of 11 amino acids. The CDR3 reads CASSQGGPQHF. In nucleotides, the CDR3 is TGTGCCAGCAGCCAAGGGGGGCCCCAGCATTTT.

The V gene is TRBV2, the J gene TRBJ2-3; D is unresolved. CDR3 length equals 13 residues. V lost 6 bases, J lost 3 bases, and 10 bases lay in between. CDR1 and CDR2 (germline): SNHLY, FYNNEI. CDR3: CASRMRETDTQYF. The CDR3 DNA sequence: TGTGCCAGCAGAATGAGAGAGACAGATACGCAGTATTTT.

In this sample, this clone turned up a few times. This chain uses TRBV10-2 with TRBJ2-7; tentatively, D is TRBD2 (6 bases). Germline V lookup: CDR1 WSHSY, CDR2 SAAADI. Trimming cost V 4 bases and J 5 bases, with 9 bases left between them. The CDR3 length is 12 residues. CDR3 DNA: TGCGCCAGCAGTGCGACTAGTAACGAGCAGTACTTC. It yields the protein CASSATSNEQYF.

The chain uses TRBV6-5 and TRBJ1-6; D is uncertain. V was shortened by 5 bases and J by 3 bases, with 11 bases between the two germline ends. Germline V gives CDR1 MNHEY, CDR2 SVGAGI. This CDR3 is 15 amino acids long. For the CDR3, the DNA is TGTGCCAGCAGTCTTAAAGAGGGCTATAATTCACCCCTCCACTTT. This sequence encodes CASSLKEGYNSPLHF.

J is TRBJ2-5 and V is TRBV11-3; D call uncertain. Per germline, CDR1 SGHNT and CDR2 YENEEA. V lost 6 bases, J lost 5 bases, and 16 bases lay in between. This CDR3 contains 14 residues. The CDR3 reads CASSQAGLGETQYF. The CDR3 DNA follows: TGTGCCAGCAGTCAGGCCGGATTGGGTGAGACCCAGTACTTC.